This T cell receptor (beta chain) originates from a study of radiation and T cells in renal cell carcinoma. The CDR3 totals 12 residues. Germline V CDR1 and CDR2: SGHRS, YFSETQ. The ends were cut back, 4 bases at V and 7 bases at J, with 12 bases in the middle. The sample's time point: baseline pretreatment blood. Treatment given: 15 Gy SBRT to primary tumor, nephrectomy 4 weeks later. After SBRT, blood was collected at 2 and 4 weeks, plus baseline. Clear cell pathology was present in this patient's renal cell carcinoma. In this sample, this clone turned up once. No antigen is known for it. Study findings and constraints: Without pretreatment biopsies, baseline tumor clonotype presence was undetermined. In blood, top tumor clones expanded by 2 weeks, shrinking by 4.

Only in-frame clones appear in the TCRdb table, and some are missing; sequencing was by immunoSEQ multiplex PCR. Of 70,000 to 100,000 clones in the sample, under 90% were seen once. The source material was blood, sampled from a patient whose treatment included radiotherapy and nephrectomy. The chain is built from TRBV5-1 and TRBJ2-7; TRBD2 might be the D (6 bases). This TCR derives from a man aged 55 to 70 with renal cell carcinoma. The CDR3 sequence: CASSRDGGEQYF. The CDR3 DNA follows: TGCGCCAGCAGCCGGGACGGAGGGGAGCAGTACTTC. Complete variable domain (other parts from reference TRBV5-1 and TRBJ2-7): KAGVTQTPRYLIKTRGQQVTLSCSPISGHRSVSWYQQTPGQGLQFLFEYFSETQRNKGNFPGRFSGRQFSNSRSEMNVSTLELGDSALYLCASSRDGGEQYFGPGTRLTVT.